The 2 T cell receptor beta chains below all came from one sample that was sequenced in a study of control samples from healthy donors and cancer patients. Using immunoSEQ multiplex PCR, the repertoire was profiled, and TCRdb retains in-frame clones only, with some absent. This repertoire shows approximately 86,000 clones, 86% found once; its top ten account for around a fifth. Specimen: blood. The source is a man aged 25-45 years in good health.

This clone has at least ten counts. The rearrangement uses TRBV28 and TRBJ1-1; D unresolved. Trimming stripped 5 bases from V and 11 bases from J, with 18 bases between. The CDR3 spans 13 residues. The V gene's germline CDR1 is MDHEN and CDR2 SYDVKM. CDR3 sequence: CASSLLAGSAAFF. The CDR3 coding sequence is TGTGCCAGCAGTCTACTAGCGGGATCCGCGGCTTTCTTT.

The chain recombines TRBV7-9 with TRBJ2-1, with a possible D match to TRBD1 (7 bases). The CDR3 is made up of 19 amino acids. V was trimmed by 0 bases and J by 0 bases, leaving 18 bases between them. Per germline, CDR1 SEHNR and CDR2 FQNEAQ (reference sequence). The CDR3 region is CASSLAFGQVGGSYNEQFF. CDR3 nucleotides: TGTGCCAGCAGCTTAGCTTTCGGACAGGTGGGAGGCTCCTACAATGAGCAGTTCTTC.